This T cell receptor (beta chain) was sequenced for a study of blood T cell repertoires in COVID-19. The repertoire was sequenced with immunoSEQ multiplex PCR; TCRdb's copy has only in-frame clones and lacks some. The sample has some 97,000 clones, approximately 87% seen once. This clone has just a few counts. The source material was peripheral blood. This TCR was recovered from a human donor in a cohort sampled during active COVID-19.

The CDR3 loop is CASSPTWGPYEQYF. As DNA, the CDR3 is TGTGCCAGCAGCCCCACCTGGGGGCCGTACGAGCAGTACTTC. The V gene is TRBV7-9, the J gene TRBJ2-7; possibly TRBD1 for D (6 bases). The CDR3 is made up of 14 amino acids. V was pared by 5 bases and J by 4 bases, with 15 bases between. Germline V gene sequence: CDR1 SEHNR, CDR2 FQNEAQ (reference sequence).